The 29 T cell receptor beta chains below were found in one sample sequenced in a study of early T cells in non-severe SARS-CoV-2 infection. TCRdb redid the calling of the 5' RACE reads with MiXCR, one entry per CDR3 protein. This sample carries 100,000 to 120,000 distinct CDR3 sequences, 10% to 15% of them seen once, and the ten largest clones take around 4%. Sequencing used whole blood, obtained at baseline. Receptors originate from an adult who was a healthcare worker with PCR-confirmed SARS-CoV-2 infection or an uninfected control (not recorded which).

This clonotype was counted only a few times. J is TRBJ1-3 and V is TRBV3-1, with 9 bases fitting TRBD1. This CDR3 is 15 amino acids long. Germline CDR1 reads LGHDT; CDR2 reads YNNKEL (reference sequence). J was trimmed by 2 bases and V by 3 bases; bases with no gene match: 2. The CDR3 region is CASSHGTGTGNTIYF. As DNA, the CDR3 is TGTGCCAGCAGCCACGGGACAGGGACTGGAAACACCATATATTTT.

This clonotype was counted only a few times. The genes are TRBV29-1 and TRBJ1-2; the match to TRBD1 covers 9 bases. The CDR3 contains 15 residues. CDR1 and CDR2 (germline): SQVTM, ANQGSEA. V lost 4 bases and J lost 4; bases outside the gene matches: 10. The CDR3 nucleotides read TGCAGCGTTGGGTCCCGGGACAGGGACCTCTATGGCTACACCTTC. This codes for CSVGSRDRDLYGYTF.

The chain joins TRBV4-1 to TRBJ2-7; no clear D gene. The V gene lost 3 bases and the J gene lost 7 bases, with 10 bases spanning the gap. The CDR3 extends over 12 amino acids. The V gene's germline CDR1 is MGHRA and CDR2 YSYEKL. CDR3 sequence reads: CASSHAPAEQYF. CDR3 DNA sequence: TGCGCCAGCAGCCACGCTCCGGCAGAGCAGTACTTC.

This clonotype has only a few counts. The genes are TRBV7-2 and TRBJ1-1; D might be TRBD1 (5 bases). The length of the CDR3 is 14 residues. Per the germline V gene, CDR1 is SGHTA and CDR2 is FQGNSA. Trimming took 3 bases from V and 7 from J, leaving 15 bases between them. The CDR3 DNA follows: TGTGCCAGCAGCTTTAGGGCCAGGGCCAGTGAAGCTTTCTTT. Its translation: CASSFRARASEAFF.

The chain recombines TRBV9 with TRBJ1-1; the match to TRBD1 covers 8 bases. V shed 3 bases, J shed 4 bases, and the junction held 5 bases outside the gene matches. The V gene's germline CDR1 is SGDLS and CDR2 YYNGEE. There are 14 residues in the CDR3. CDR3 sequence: CASSAGQGGTEAFF. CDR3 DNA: TGTGCCAGCAGCGCCGGACAGGGAGGCACTGAAGCTTTCTTT.

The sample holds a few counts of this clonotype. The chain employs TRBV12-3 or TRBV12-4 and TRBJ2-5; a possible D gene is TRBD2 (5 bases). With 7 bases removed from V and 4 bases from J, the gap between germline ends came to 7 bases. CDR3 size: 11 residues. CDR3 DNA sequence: TGTGCCAGCAAGGCGGGAGAGACCCAGTACTTC. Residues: CASKAGETQYF.

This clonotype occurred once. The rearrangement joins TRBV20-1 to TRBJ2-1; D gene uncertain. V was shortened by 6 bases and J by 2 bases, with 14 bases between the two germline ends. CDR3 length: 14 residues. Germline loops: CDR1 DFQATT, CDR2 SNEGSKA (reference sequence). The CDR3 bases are TGCAGTGCCAGCAGTTTAAGGACCTACAATGAGCAGTTCTTC. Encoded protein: CSASSLRTYNEQFF.

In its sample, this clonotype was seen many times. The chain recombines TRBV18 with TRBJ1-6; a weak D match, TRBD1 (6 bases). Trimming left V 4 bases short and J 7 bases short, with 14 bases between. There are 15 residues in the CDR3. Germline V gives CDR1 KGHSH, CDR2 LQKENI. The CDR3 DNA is TGTGCCAGCTCACTCACAGGGAACCTAAATTCACCCCTCCACTTT. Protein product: CASSLTGNLNSPLHF.

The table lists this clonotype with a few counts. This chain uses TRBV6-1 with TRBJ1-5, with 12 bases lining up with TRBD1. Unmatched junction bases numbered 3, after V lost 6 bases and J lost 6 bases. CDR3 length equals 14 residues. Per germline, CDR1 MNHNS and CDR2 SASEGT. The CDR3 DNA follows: TGTGCCAGCAGCCGGGACAGGGGGCTTCAGCCCCAGCATTTT. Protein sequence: CASSRDRGLQPQHF.

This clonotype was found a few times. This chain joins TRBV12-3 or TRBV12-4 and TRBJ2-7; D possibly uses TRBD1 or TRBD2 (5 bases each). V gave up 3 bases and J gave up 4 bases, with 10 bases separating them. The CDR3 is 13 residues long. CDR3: CASSLGDEYEQYF. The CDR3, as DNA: TGTGCCAGCAGTTTGGGGGACGAGTACGAGCAGTACTTC.

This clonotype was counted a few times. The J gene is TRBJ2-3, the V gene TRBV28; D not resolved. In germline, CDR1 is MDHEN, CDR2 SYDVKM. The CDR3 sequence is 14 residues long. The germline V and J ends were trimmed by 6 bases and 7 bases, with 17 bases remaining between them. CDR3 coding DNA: TGTGCCAGCAGCGCGACAACAGCTGCCTATACGCAGTATTTT. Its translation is CASSATTAAYTQYF.

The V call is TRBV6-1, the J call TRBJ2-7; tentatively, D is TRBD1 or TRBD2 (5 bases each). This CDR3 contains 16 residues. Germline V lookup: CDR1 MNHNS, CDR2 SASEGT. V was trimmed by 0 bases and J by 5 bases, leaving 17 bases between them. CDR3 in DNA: TGTGCCAGCAGTGAAGCGTTGGACACGGAGGACCACGAGCAGTACTTC. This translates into CASSEALDTEDHEQYF.

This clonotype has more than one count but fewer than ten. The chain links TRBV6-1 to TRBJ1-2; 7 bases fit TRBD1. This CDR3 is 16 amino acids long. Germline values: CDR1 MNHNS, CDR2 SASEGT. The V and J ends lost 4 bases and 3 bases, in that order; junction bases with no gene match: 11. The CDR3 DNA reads TGTGCCAGCAGTGCTGGACGAAGGGGGCTTTACTATGGCTACACCTTC. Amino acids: CASSAGRRGLYYGYTF.

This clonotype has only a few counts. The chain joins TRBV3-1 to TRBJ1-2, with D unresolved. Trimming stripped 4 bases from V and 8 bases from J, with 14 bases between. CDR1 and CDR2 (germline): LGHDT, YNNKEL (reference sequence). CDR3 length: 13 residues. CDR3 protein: CASSRRRPSGYTF. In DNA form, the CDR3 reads TGTGCCAGCAGCCGTCGACGTCCGTCGGGCTACACCTTC.

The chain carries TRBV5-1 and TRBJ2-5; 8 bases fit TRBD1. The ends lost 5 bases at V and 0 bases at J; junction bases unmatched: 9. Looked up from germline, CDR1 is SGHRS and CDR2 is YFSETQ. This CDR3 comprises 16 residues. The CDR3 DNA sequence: TGCGCCAGCAGGACCAGACAGGGGACGTACCAAGAGACCCAGTACTTC. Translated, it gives CASRTRQGTYQETQYF.

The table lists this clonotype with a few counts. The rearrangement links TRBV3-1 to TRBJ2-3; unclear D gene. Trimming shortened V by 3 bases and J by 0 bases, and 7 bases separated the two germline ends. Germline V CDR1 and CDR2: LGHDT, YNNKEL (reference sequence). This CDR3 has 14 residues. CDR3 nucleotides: TGTGCCAGCAGCCATCGTGGTAGCACAGATACGCAGTATTTT. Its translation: CASSHRGSTDTQYF.

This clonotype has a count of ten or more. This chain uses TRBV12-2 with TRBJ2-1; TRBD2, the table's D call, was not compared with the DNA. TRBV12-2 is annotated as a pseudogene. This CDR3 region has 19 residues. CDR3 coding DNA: TGTGCAAGTCGCTTCAGGGGAGTAGCGGGATGGAGCTCCTACAATGAGCAGTTCTTC. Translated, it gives CASRFRGVAGWSSYNEQFF.

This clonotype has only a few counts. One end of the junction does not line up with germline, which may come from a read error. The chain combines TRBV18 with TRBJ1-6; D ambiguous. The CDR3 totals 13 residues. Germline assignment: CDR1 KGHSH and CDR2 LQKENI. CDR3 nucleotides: TGTGCCAGCTCACCAGGGGATCGTTCACCCCTCCATTTT. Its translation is CASSPGDRSPLHF.

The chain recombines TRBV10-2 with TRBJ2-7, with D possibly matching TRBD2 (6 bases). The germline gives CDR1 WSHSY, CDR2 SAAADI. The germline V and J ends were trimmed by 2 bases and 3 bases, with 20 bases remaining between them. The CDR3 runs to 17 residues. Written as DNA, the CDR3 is TGCGCCAGCAGTGAGAGAGAGAGCCAGCGGGTTAACTACGAGCAGTACTTC. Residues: CASSERESQRVNYEQYF.

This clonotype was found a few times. CDR3 nucleotide sequence: TGTGCCATACCCGGACTAGCGGGCCCCTACGAGCAGTACTTC. Protein: CAIPGLAGPYEQYF. The chain has TRBV27 and TRBJ2-7; 11 bases are a match to TRBD2. The CDR3 sequence is 14 residues long. Germline-derived CDR1 and CDR2 are MNHEY and SMNVEV (reference sequence). V lost 10 bases to trimming and J lost 2 bases; unmatched junction nucleotides: 7.

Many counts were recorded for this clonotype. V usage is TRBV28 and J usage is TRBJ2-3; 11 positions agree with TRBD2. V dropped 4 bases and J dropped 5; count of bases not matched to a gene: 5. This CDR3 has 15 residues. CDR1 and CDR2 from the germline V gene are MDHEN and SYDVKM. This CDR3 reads CASSSTSGRRDTQYF. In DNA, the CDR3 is TGTGCCAGCAGTTCAACTAGCGGGAGAAGAGATACGCAGTATTTT.

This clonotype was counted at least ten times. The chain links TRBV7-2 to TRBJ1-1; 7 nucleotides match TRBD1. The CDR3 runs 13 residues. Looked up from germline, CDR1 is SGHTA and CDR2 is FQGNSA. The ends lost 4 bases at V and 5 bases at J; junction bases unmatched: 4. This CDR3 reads CASSSIQGTEAFF. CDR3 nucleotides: TGTGCCAGCAGCTCGATACAGGGGACTGAAGCTTTCTTT.

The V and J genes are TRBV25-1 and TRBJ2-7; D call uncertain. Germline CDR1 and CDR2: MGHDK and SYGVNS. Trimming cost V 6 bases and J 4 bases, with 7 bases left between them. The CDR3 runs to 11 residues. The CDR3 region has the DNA TGTGCCAGCAGAGGGCAGTACGAGCAGTACTTC. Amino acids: CASRGQYEQYF.

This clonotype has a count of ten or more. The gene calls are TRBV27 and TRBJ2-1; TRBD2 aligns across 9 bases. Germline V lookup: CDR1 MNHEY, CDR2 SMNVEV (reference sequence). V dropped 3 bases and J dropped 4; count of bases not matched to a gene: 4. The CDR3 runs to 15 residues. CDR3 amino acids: CASSFSREGYNEQFF. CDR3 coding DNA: TGTGCCAGCAGTTTCTCGCGGGAGGGATACAATGAGCAGTTCTTC.

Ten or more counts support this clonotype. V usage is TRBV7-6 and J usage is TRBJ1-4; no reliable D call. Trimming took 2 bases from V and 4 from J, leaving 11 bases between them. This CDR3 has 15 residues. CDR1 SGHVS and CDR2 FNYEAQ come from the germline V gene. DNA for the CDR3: TGTGCCAGCAGCTTAATGGGCCTCCTTAATGAAAAACTGTTTTTT. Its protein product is CASSLMGLLNEKLFF.

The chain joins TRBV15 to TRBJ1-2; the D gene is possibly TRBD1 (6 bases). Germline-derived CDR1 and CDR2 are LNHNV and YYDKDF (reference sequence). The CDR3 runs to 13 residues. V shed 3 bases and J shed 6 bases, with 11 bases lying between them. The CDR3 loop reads CATSRTGFDGYTF. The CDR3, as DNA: TGTGCCACCAGCAGGACAGGATTTGATGGCTACACCTTC.

The CDR3 loop reads CASSQDRTGGYMNTEAFF. The CDR3 DNA reads TGTGCCAGCAGCCAAGACCGGACAGGGGGTTACATGAACACTGAAGCTTTCTTT. The chain has TRBV14 and TRBJ1-1; 10 bases fit TRBD1. The J segment lost 0 bases and the V segment lost 0 bases, leaving 7 bases of the junction unmatched. Germline V CDR1 and CDR2: SGHDN, FVKESK. The CDR3 has 18 amino acids.

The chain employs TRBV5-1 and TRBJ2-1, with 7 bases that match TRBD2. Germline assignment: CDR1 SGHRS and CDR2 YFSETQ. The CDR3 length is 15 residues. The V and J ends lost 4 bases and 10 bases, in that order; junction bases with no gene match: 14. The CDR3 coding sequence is TGCGCCAGCAGCACGCGGACTAGGGACCGCGAAGAGCAGTTCTTC. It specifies CASSTRTRDREEQFF. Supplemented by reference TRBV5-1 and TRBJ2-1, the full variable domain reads KAGVTQTPRYLIKTRGQQVTLSCSPISGHRSVSWYQQTPGQGLQFLFEYFSETQRNKGNFPGRFSGRQFSNSRSEMNVSTLELGDSALYLCASSTRTRDREEQFFGPGTRLTVL.

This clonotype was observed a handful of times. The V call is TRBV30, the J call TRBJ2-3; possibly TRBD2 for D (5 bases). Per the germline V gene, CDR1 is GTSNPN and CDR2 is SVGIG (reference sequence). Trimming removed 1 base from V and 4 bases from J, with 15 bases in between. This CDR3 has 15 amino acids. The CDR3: CAWSDGLASADTQYF. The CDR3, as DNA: TGTGCCTGGAGTGACGGTCTAGCTTCAGCAGATACGCAGTATTTT.